This TCR beta chain was recovered during a study of blood T cell repertoires in COVID-19 (dated by TCRdb to between 2020 and 2021). About the study as a whole: Samples from collaborators originated in the United States, Italy and Spain and spanned both the acute and convalescent phases of COVID-19. The material from the prospective study consisted of cDNA or gDNA derived from T cells, B-cell-depleted T cells, or PBMCs. Deeply sampled blood TCRbeta repertoires from subjects exposed to, actively infected with, or recovered from COVID-19 were included in the dataset. The repertoires were released in a freely available public database meant as a resource for research on the immune response to SARS-CoV-2. Samples came from the ongoing ImmuneRACE study (first 160 participants) plus 1,254 subjects from 6 global collaborators. Sample metadata almost always included a de-identified subject ID, COVID-19 status, age in years and sex. Where available, HLA class I and class II types were obtained from metadata supplied by the sample provider rather than from assay-based typing. Study-wide conclusions, independent of this receptor: Clinical and demographic metadata were provided uncurated, with the amount varying by source and participant.

TCRbeta CDR3 regions were amplified from genomic DNA using the immunoSEQ Assay, a bias-controlled multiplex PCR. The authors' pipeline ran thus. Nucleated cell counts per sample were estimated from amplification of reference gene primers within the assay. To quantify the absolute abundance of each unique TCRbeta CDR3 rearrangement, sequence reads were collapsed and filtered. Productive Simpson clonality was computed per sample as the square root of Simpson's diversity index over productive rearrangements. This is the immuneACCESS table as TCRdb keeps it, with only in-frame sequences that have V and J called. A part of the clones is gone; compared with another copy, unresolved V genes explain less than half, and the rest is unexplained. For V, J and clone size, that table is used; D and trimming come from the DNA. Within this sample are a few hundred thousand clones, with more than 85% of them counted one time only. Almost 3% of the sample is taken by the ten largest.

Enrolling through a virtual design, the prospective study's participants ranged in age from about 18 to 89 years and lived across 20 to 30 United States geographic areas. In the prospective study, cohorts were assigned on the basis of participant-reported clinical history obtained from a screening survey and a study questionnaire. For ImmuneRACE Cohort 3, a participant was defined as recovered based on two consecutive negative NP/OP PCR tests, clearance by a healthcare professional, or resolution of symptoms. In the prospective study, mobile phlebotomists collected whole blood, serum and a nasopharyngeal or oropharyngeal swab from each participant. Prospective study participants could optionally give additional blood draws and questionnaires over an approximately two-month period. Before DNA extraction, blood samples from the prospective study were shipped at room temperature or frozen. On this clone itself: Its antigen remains unidentified. No much larger clone is present one base from it, and per-base qualities are unavailable.

The germline V and J ends show losses of 2 bases and 6 bases respectively, and no gene match explains 7 bases of the junction. CDR1 SGDLS and CDR2 YYNGEE were looked up in the germline V gene. CDR3 length: 15 amino acids, cysteine to phenylalanine. Just the 45-base CDR3 DNA is kept, in frame starting at base 1. The sequenced sample was PBMCs or T cells enriched from blood (not recorded which). The chain links TRBV9 with TRBJ2-3; the central 9 bases match TRBD2. The receptor's source is a woman in her twenties or thirties who had recovered from COVID-19. The encoded CDR3 is CASSVKAGGGDTQYF. The sequenced DNA is TGTGCCAGCAGCGTTAAAGCGGGAGGCGGGGATACGCAGTATTTT.